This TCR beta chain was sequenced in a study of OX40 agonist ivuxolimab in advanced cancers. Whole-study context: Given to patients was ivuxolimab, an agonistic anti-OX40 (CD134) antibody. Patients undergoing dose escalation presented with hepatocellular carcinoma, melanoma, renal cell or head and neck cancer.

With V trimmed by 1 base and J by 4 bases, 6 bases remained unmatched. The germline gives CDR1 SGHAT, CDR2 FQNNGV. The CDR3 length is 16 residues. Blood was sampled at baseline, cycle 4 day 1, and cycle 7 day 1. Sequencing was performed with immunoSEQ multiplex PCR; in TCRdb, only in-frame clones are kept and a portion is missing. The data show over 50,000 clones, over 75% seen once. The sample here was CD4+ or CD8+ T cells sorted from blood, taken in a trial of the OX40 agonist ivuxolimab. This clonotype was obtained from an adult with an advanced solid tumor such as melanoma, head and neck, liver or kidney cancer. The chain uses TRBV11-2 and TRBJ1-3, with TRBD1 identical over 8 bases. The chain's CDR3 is CASSLGAGGYGNTIYF. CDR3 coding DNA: TGTGCCAGCAGCTTAGGGGCAGGGGGCTACGGAAACACCATATATTTT.